This T cell receptor (beta chain) was sequenced in a study of blood T cells in healthy people across ages. A J-beta primer mix and a sample-barcoded 5' primer were used in a second PCR of roughly 7 to 12 cycles. TCRdb ran MiXCR on the 5' RACE reads and lists one entry per CDR3 protein. The sample contains around 990,000 distinct CDR3 sequences, under 30% of which appear only once. The germline V gene encodes CDR1 MNHEY and CDR2 SVGEGT. This CDR3 region has 16 residues. Trimming cost V 7 bases and J 7 bases, with 23 bases left between them. Per sample, no less than 5.5 micrograms of total RNA were extracted. Separately, the same data were catalogued under a study of T cells of mothers and their children.

This clonotype was obtained from a girl aged 2-10 years in good health. The sample consisted of blood. J is TRBJ2-1 and V is TRBV6-2 or TRBV6-3; a possible D gene is TRBD1 (6 bases). The DNA of the CDR3 is TGTGCCAGCAATACACCCAGGGGAATTGGCGATAATGAGCAGTTCTTC. It codes for CASNTPRGIGDNEQFF.